Each of the 11 T cell receptor beta chains below was sequenced from the same sample in a study of control samples from healthy donors and cancer patients (TCRdb year 2020). Library prep was done by the immunoSEQ multiplex PCR assay. TCRdb's version of the immuneACCESS table is confined to in-frame rearrangements and falls short of the full clone set. An unresolved V gene accounts for under half of the shortfall where checked; the remainder is of unknown origin. The sample data list some 150,000 clones, and roughly 92% of these were observed just once. Around 2.5% of the sample belongs to the ten largest clones. The sequenced sample consisted of blood. Receptors were obtained from a man in his forties or fifties in good health.

The chain couples TRBV5-1 to TRBJ1-2; 8 positions agree with TRBD1. J gave up 3 bases and V 1 base, and 2 bases lay outside the gene matches. The CDR3 spans 14 residues. Germline V gene sequence: CDR1 SGHRS, CDR2 YFSETQ. CDR3 amino acids: CASSLQTGDYGYTF. Written as DNA, the CDR3 is TGCGCCAGCAGCTTGCAGACAGGGGACTATGGCTACACCTTC. Full variable domain (remainder filled in from reference TRBV5-1 and TRBJ1-2): KAGVTQTPRYLIKTRGQQVTLSCSPISGHRSVSWYQQTPGQGLQFLFEYFSETQRNKGNFPGRFSGRQFSNSRSEMNVSTLELGDSALYLCASSLQTGDYGYTFGSGTRLTVV.

V usage is TRBV7-9 and J usage is TRBJ2-1; 7 bases are shared with TRBD1. Per germline, CDR1 SEHNR and CDR2 FQNEAQ (reference sequence). The CDR3 spans 14 residues. Trimming at V came to 4 bases and at J to 8 bases, leaving 8 bases not matched to a gene. CDR3 amino acids: CASSSSRDSYEQFF. In nucleotides, the CDR3 is TGTGCCAGCAGCTCGTCCCGGGACAGCTATGAGCAGTTCTTC.

The rearrangement joins TRBV29-1 to TRBJ2-7, with a tentative D call TRBD2 (5 bases). The V end was cut by 6 bases, the J end by 0 bases, with 9 bases between. CDR1 is SQVTM and CDR2 is ANQGSEA in the germline V gene. This CDR3 has 12 residues. The CDR3 protein is CSVSRGSYEQYF. CDR3 nucleotide sequence: TGCAGCGTCTCTCGGGGCTCCTACGAGCAGTACTTC.

This CDR3 is CASSLAGGYEQFF. The CDR3 DNA is TGTGCCAGCAGCTTAGCGGGAGGGTATGAGCAGTTCTTC. This chain joins TRBV5-4 and TRBJ2-1; TRBD2 aligns across 10 bases. This CDR3 is built from 13 residues. CDR1 SGHNT and CDR2 YYREEE come from the germline V gene (reference sequence). After removal of 2 bases from V and 8 bases from J, the junction contained 1 base not matched to a gene.

The rearrangement uses TRBV5-4 and TRBJ1-2; D is possibly TRBD1 (5 bases). V dropped 0 bases and J dropped 5 bases, with 11 bases sitting between them. CDR1 is SGHNT, CDR2 YYREEE, per germline (reference sequence). The CDR3 consists of 14 residues. The chain's CDR3 is CASSLVRDGYGYTF. The CDR3 nucleotides read TGTGCCAGCAGCTTGGTCAGGGATGGATATGGCTACACCTTC.

The V gene is TRBV28, the J gene TRBJ2-3; D is unresolved. Germline CDR1 MDHEN, CDR2 SYDVKM. This CDR3 has 12 amino acids. V shed 7 bases and J shed 6 bases, with 11 bases lying between them. Written as DNA, the CDR3 is TGTGCCAGCAACCAGAACGTGGATACGCAGTATTTT. Translated: CASNQNVDTQYF.

V gene TRBV28 combines with J gene TRBJ2-7, with 7 bases lining up with TRBD2. Per germline, CDR1 MDHEN and CDR2 SYDVKM. CDR3 size: 12 residues. With V trimmed by 5 bases and J by 7 bases, 5 bases remained unmatched. Written as DNA, the CDR3 is TGTGCCAGCAGTCGGGGGGTTGAAGAGCAGTACTTC. It is translated as CASSRGVEEQYF.

This chain connects TRBV6-7 to TRBJ2-7, with a weak D call TRBD2 (5 bases). TRBV6-7 is known as an ORF, though its function is uncertain. Trimming removed 2 bases from V and 0 bases from J, with 8 bases in between. The CDR3 loop spans 14 amino acids. CDR3 sequence reads: CASSYRDSSYEQYF. The DNA of the CDR3 is TGTGCCAGCAGTTACCGGGATAGCTCCTACGAGCAGTACTTC.

The chain links TRBV6-6 to TRBJ1-3, with 9 bases lining up with TRBD1. Germline CDR1 is MNHNY and CDR2 is SVGAGI (reference sequence). Trimming at V came to 4 bases and at J to 4 bases, leaving 5 bases not matched to a gene. The CDR3 spans 15 residues. The CDR3 nucleotides are TGTGCCAGCAGTTCCCGGACAGGGGACGGAAACACCATATATTTT. This sequence encodes CASSSRTGDGNTIYF.

The chain recombines TRBV20-1 with TRBJ2-1; 7 positions match TRBD2. Germline loops: CDR1 DFQATT, CDR2 SNEGSKA (reference sequence). The ends lost 3 bases at V and 0 bases at J; junction bases unmatched: 2. This CDR3 region has 14 residues. As DNA, the CDR3 is TGCAGTGCTAGTAAGCGGGACTCCTACAATGAGCAGTTCTTC. Protein sequence: CSASKRDSYNEQFF.

J is TRBJ1-5 and V is TRBV9; TRBD1 matches at 8 bases. The V gene end was trimmed by 5 bases and the J gene end by 5 bases; junction bases not matched to a gene: 6. The CDR3 contains 14 residues. From germline, CDR1 is SGDLS and CDR2 YYNGEE. CDR3 sequence: CASSPQGVHQPQHF. The CDR3 DNA sequence: TGTGCCAGCAGTCCACAGGGGGTTCATCAGCCCCAGCATTTT.